This T cell receptor (beta chain) came from a study of cytomegalovirus exposure and HLA in healthy donors. The PCR ran on 60 Vbeta and 13 Jbeta primers. Some clones are missing from TCRdb's copy, which holds only in-frame ones; the method was immunoSEQ multiplex PCR. The sample consists of approximately 170,000 clones, 74% of them appearing once. From germline, CDR1 is MDHEN and CDR2 SYDVKM. The CDR3 is 14 residues long. Study-level results: Later analysis identified several of the most significant clusters that appeared linked to common viral pathogens. CMV serostatus was the only recorded immune exposure for donors.

Comment on this clone: Its antigen is as yet unknown.

Sequenced sample: PBMCs. The chain links TRBV28 to TRBJ2-5; TRBD1 aligns across 8 bases. The better agreement between TRBJ2-7 and the DNA end casts doubt on the J call. This TCR came from a woman aged 25 to 39 in good health and CMV-seropositive. The CDR3 here is CASRGDRRNYEQYF. The CDR3 DNA reads TGTGCCAGCAGGGGGGACAGGAGAAACTACGAGCAGTACTTC.